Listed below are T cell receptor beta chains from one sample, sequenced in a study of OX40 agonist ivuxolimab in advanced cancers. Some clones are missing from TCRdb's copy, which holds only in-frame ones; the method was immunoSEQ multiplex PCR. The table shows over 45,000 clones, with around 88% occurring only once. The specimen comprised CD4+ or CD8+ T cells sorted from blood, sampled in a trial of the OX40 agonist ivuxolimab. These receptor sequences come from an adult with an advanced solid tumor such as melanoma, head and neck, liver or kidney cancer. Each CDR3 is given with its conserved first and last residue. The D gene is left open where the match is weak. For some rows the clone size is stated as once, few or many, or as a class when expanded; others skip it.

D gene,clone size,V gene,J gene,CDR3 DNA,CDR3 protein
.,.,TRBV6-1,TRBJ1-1,TGTGCCAGCAGTAGATCGACAGCGAACACTGAAGCTTTCTTT,CASSRSTANTEAFF
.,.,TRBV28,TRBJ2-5,TGTGCCAGCAACCAATTAGGGCAGGCCGGGGAGACCCAGTACTTC,CASNQLGQAGETQYF
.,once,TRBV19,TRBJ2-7,TGTGCCAGTAGTAGCCTCCGGGGGTACGAGCAGTACTTC,CASSSLRGYEQYF
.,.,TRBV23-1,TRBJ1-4,TGCGCCAGCAGTCTTCGGGGGGAGGAGGGTGCCTTGAATGAAAAACTGTTTTTT,CASSLRGEEGALNEKLFF
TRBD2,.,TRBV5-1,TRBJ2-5,TGCGCCAGCAGCTTGGGCCCACTAGCGGGAGGTGAGACCCAGTACTTC,CASSLGPLAGGETQYF
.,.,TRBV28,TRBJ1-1,TGTGCCAGCAGGGGCCCGAACACTGAAGCTTTCTTT,CASRGPNTEAFF
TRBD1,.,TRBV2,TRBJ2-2,TGTGCCATCAAACGGGGACAGGGTCGGTTGGGGGAGCTGTTTTTT,CAIKRGQGRLGELFF
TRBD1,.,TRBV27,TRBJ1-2,TGTGCCAGCAGTTTACATGGACAGGGGCATAGGCATGGCTACACCTTC,CASSLHGQGHRHGYTF
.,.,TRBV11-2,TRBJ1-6,TGTGCCAGCAGCCCCCCCGGGGTTATAGGGAATTCACCCCTCCACTTT,CASSPPGVIGNSPLHF
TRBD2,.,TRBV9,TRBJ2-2,TGTGCCAGCACCGGGACTAAGACAGCGGGGGAGCTGTTTTTT,CASTGTKTAGELFF
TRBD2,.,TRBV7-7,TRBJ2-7,TGTGCTAGCAGCTCGGGGGTAGCGGGGTCCTACGAGCAGTACTTC,CASSSGVAGSYEQYF
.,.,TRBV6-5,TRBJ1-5,TGTGCCAGCAGTTCGGAGCCGACCAGTCAGCCCCAGCATTTT,CASSSEPTSQPQHF
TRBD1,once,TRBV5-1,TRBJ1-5,TGCGCCAGCAGCAAAATGGGACAGGATAATCAGCCCCAGCATTTT,CASSKMGQDNQPQHF
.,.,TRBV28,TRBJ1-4,TGTGCCTGGGGGGTGGATGAAAAACTGTTTTTT,CAWGVDEKLFF
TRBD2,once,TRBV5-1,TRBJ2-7,TGCGCCAGCAGCTTGCTAGCGGGAGGGTCGAACGAGCAGTACTTC,CASSLLAGGSNEQYF
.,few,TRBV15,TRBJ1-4,TGTGCCACCGAATTCAGTGAAAAACTGTTTTTT,CATEFSEKLFF
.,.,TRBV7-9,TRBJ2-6,TGTGCCAGCAGCTTAAGAAGTGCTGGGGCCAACGTCCTGACTTTC,CASSLRSAGANVLTF
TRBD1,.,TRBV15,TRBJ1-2,TGTGCCACCAGCAGAGGAGACAGGGGGGTTGACTATGGCTACACCTTC,CATSRGDRGVDYGYTF
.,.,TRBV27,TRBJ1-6,TGTGCCAGCAGTTTAGAGGGCTCGAGGAATTCACCCCTCCACTTT,CASSLEGSRNSPLHF
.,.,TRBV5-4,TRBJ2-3,TGTGCCAGCAGCCCGGGACACTTCACAGATACGCAGTATTTT,CASSPGHFTDTQYF
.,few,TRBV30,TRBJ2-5,TGTGCCTGGAGTAGCATGGGCGGGGAGACCCAGTACTTC,CAWSSMGGETQYF
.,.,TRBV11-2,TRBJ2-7,TGTGCCAGCAGCTTAGAACGGGGCGAGTTCTACGAGCAGTACTTC,CASSLERGEFYEQYF
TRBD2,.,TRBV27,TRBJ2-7,TGTGCCAGCACCCCCCTGGGGCTAGCGGGAAATACCTACGAGCAGTACTTC,CASTPLGLAGNTYEQYF
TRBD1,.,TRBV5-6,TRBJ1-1,TGTGCCAGCAGCTCCCGGGGTTACAGGGGACTAGATTTCTTT,CASSSRGYRGLDFF
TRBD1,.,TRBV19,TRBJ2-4,TGTGCCAGTAGAGGGGGACAGCACAAAAACATTCAGTACTTC,CASRGGQHKNIQYF
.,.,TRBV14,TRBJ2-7,TGTGCCAGCAGCCAAGAAGGGACCTCCTTGGGGTACGAGCAGTACTTC,CASSQEGTSLGYEQYF
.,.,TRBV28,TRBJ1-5,TGTGCCAGCAGTTTGATGGGAAGACAGCCCCAGCATTTT,CASSLMGRQPQHF
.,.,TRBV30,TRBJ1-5,TGTGCCTGGAGTGTAGGTGGGGGCAATCAGCCCCAGCATTTT,CAWSVGGGNQPQHF
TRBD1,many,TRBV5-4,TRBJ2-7,TGTGCCAGCAGCCCGGACAGGGCCCACGAGCAGTACTTC,CASSPDRAHEQYF
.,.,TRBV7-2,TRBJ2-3,TGTGCCAGCAGTCGCGACTATACGACAGATACGCAGTATTTT,CASSRDYTTDTQYF
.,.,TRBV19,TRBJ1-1,TGTGCCAGTAGTATAGATCTCCCGGGACCCAGGAATTGGGGCACTGAAGCTTTCTTT,CASSIDLPGPRNWGTEAFF